This T cell receptor (beta chain) was identified in a study of blood T cell repertoires in COVID-19. Study context: Samples of COVID-19 (acute and convalescent) were obtained from the United States, Italy and Spain. Sources were T cells, B-cell-depleted T cells, or PBMCs; the material itself was cDNA or gDNA.

A single count supports this clone. Original data processing: Estimated nucleated cell counts came from reference gene primer amplification. Libraries were prepared by immunoSEQ multiplex PCR; TCRdb keeps only in-frame clonotypes and omits some of them. From that table come the V and J calls and clone size; the DNA was used to work out D and trimming. The repertoire consists of more than 85,000 clones, with around 75% occurring once and the leading ten covering 24%. The V and J ends lost 4 bases and 8 bases respectively, with 9 bases between them. Germline lookup yields CDR1 MNHEY and CDR2 SVGEGT. This CDR3 spans 13 amino acids.

The sequenced material came from peripheral blood. The sequence came from a man between 65 and 80 years old with acute or convalescent COVID-19. The V gene is TRBV6-2 or TRBV6-3, the J gene TRBJ2-6; perhaps TRBD2 as D (6 bases). In nucleotides, the CDR3 is TGTGCCAGCAGTTCGGGACTGACCAACGTCCTGACTTTC. Translated: CASSSGLTNVLTF.